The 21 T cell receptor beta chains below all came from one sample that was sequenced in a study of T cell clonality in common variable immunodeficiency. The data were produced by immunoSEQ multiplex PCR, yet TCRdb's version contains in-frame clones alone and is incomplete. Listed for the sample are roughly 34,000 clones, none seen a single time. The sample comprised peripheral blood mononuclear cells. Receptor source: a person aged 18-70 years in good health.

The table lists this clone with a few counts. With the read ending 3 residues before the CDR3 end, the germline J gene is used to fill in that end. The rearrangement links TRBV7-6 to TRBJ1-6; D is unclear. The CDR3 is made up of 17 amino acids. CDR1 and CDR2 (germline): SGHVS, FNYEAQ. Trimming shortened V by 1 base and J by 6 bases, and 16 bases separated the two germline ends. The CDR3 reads CASSLGWKAESNSPLHF. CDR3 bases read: TGTGCCAGCAGCTTAGGTTGGAAAGCGGAATCTAATTCACCC.

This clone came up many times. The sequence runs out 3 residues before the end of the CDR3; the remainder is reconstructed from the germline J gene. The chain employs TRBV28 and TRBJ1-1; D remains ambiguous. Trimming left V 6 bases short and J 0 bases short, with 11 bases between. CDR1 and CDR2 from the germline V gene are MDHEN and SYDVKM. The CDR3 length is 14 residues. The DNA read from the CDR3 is TGTGCCAGCAGGTTAGGGCCCATGAACACTGAA. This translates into CASRLGPMNTE. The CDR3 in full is CASRLGPMNTEAFF.

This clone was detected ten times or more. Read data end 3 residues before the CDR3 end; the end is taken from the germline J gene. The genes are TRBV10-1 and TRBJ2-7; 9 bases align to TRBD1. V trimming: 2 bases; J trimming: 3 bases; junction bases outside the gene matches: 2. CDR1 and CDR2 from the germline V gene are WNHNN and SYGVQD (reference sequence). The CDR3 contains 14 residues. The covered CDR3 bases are TGCGCCAGCAGTGAGACAGGGGGCTTCTACGAG. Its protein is CASSETGGFYE. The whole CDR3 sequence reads CASSETGGFYEQYF.

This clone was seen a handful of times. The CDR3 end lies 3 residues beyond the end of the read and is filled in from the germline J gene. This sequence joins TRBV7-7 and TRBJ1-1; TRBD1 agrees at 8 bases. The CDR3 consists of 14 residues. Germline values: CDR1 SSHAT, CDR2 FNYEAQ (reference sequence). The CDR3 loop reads CASSSSGGAETAFF. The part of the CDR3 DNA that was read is TGTGCCAGCAGCTCCTCAGGGGGCGCAGAGACC.

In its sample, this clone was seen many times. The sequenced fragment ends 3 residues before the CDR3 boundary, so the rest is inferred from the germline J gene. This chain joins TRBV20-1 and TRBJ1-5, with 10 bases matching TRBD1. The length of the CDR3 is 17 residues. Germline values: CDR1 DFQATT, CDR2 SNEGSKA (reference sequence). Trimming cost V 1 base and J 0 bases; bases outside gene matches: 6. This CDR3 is CSARGTGGLYSNQPQHF. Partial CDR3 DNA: TGCAGTGCTAGAGGGACAGGGGGACTATATAGCAATCAGCCC.

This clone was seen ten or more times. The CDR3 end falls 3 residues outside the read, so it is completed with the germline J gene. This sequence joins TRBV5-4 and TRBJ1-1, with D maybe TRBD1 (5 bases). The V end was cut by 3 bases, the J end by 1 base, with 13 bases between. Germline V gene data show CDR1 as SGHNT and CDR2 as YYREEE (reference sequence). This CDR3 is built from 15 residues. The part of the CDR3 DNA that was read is TGTGCCAGCAGCTCCCTGGGGCTCCCGAACACTGAA. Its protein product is CASSSLGLPNTE. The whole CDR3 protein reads CASSSLGLPNTEAFF.

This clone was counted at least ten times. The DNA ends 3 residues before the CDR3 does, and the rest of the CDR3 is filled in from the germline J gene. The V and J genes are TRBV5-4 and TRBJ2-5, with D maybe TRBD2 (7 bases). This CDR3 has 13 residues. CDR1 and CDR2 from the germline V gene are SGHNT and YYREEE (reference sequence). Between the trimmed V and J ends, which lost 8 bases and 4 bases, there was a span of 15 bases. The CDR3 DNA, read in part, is TGTGCCAGTCGAATCGGGGGGCGAGAGACC. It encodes CASRIGGRET. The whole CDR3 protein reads CASRIGGRETQYF.

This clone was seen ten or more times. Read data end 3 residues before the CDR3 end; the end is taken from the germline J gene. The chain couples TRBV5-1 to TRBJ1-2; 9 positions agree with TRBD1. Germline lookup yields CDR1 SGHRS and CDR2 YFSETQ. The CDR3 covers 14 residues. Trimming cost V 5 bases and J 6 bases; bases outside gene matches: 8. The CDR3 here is CASRERRQGDGYTF. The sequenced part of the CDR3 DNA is TGCGCCAGCAGGGAGCGAAGACAGGGGGATGGC. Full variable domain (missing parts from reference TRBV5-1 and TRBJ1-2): KAGVTQTPRYLIKTRGQQVTLSCSPISGHRSVSWYQQTPGQGLQFLFEYFSETQRNKGNFPGRFSGRQFSNSRSEMNVSTLELGDSALYLCASRERRQGDGYTFGSGTRLTVV.

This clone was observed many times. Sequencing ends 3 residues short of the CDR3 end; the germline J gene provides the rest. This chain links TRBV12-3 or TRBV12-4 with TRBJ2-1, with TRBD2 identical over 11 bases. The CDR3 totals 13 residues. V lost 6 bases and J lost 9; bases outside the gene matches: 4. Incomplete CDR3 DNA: TGTGCCAGCAGCTTGACTAGCGGGATTGAG. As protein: CASSLTSGIE. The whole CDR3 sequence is CASSLTSGIEQFF.

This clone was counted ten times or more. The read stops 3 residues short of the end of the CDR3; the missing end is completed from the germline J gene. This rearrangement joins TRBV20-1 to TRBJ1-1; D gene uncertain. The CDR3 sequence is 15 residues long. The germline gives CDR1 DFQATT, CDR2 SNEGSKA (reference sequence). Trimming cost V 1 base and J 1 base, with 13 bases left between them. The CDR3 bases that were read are TGCAGTGCTAGAGGACCGTTACAGAAGAACACTGAA. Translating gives CSARGPLQKNTE. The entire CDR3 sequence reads CSARGPLQKNTEAFF.

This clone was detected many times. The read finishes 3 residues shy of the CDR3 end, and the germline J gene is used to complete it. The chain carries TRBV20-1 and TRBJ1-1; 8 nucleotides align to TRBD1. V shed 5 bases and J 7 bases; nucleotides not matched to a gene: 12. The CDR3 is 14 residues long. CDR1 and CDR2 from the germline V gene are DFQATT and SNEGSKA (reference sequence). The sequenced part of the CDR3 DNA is TGCAGTGCTCACGTCAGGGGGCGGGGCCGTGAA. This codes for CSAHVRGRGRE. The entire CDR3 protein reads CSAHVRGRGREAFF.

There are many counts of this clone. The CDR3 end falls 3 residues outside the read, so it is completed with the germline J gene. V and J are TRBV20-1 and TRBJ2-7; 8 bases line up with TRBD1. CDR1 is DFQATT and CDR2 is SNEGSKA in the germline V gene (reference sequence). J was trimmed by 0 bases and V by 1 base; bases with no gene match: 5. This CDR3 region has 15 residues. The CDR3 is CSARGPGTGSYEQYF. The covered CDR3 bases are TGCAGTGCTAGAGGTCCCGGGACAGGCTCCTACGAG.

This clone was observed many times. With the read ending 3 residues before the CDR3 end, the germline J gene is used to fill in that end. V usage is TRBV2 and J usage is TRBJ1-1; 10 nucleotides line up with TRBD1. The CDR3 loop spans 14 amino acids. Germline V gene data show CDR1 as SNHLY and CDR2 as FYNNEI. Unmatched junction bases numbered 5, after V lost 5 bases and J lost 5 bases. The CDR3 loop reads CASSPTGGRTEAFF. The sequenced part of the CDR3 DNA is TGTGCCAGCAGTCCGACAGGGGGCCGGACTGAA.

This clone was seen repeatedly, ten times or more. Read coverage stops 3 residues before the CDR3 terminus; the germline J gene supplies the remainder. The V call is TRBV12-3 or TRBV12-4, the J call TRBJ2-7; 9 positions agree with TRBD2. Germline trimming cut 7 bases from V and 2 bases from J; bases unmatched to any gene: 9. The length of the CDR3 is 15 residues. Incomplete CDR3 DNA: TGTGCCAGCACCCTACTAGCGGGCAACGCCTACGAG. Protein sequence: CASTLLAGNAYE. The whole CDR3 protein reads CASTLLAGNAYEQYF.

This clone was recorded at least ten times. Partial CDR3 DNA: TGTGCCAGCAGGGTTACAGGGCAGGGGTACGAG. Residues: CASRVTGQGYE. The whole CDR3 region reads CASRVTGQGYEQYF. The V gene is TRBV2, the J gene TRBJ2-7; tentatively, D is TRBD1 (6 bases). The CDR3 goes on 3 residues after the read ends, and that part is filled in from the germline J gene. Looked up from germline, CDR1 is SNHLY and CDR2 is FYNNEI. This CDR3 comprises 14 residues. Trimming removed 6 bases from V and 4 bases from J, with 16 bases in between. Together with reference TRBV2 and TRBJ2-7, the CDR3 gives the full variable domain: EPEVTQTPSHQVTQMGQEVILRCVPISNHLYFYWYRQILGQKVEFLVSFYNNEISEKSEIFDDQFSVERPDGSNFTLKIRSTKLEDSAMYFCASRVTGQGYEQYFGPGTRLTVT.

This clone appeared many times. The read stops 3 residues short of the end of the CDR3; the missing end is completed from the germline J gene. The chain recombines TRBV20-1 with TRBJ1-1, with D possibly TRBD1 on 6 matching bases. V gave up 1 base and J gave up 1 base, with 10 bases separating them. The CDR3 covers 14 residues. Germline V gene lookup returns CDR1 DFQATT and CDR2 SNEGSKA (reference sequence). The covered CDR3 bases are TGCAGTGCTAGAGCAGGGGTTTCGAACACTGAA. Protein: CSARAGVSNTE. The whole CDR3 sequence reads CSARAGVSNTEAFF.

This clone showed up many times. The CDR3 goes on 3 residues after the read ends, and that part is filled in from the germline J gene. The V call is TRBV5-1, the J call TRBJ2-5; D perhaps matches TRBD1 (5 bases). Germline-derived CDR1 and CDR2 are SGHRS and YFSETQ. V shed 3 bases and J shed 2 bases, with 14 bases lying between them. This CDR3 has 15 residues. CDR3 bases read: TGCGCCAGCAGCTCTATTCTCGCAGGGCAAGAGACC. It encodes CASSSILAGQET. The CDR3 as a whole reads CASSSILAGQETQYF.

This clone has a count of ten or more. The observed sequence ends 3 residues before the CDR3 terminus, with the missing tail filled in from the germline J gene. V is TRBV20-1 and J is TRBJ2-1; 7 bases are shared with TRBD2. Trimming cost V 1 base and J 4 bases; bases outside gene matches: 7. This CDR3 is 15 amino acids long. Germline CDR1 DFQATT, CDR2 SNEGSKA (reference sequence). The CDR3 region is CSARVGGVRYNEQFF. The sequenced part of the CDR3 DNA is TGCAGTGCTAGAGTTGGGGGGGTCAGGTACAATGAG.

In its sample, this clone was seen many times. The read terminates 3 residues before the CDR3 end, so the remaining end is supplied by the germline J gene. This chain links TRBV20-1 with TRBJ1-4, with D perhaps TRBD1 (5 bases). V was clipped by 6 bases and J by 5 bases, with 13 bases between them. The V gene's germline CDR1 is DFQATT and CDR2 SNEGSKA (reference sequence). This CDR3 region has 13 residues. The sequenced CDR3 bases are TGCAGTGCCGATGACAGCTTCAATGAAAAA. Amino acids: CSADDSFNEK. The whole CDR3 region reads CSADDSFNEKLFF.

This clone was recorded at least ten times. The CDR3 here is CASQESGSSTGELFF. The covered CDR3 bases are TGTGCCAGCCAGGAGAGCGGGAGTAGTACCGGGGAG. The rearrangement uses TRBV11-3 and TRBJ2-2, with 8 positions matching TRBD2. The read finishes 3 residues shy of the CDR3 end, and the germline J gene is used to complete it. This CDR3 has 15 residues. Germline V gene sequence: CDR1 SGHNT, CDR2 YENEEA. The V gene end was trimmed by 8 bases and the J gene end by 5 bases; junction bases not matched to a gene: 10.

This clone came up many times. CDR3 DNA (partial): TGTGCCAGTACCCGGGGCTACAATGAG. Protein: CASTRGYNE. The full CDR3 is CASTRGYNEQFF. This chain links TRBV19 with TRBJ2-1; maybe TRBD2 (5 bases). The read terminates 3 residues ahead of where the CDR3 ends, so the germline J gene completes it. Trimming took off 7 bases at V and 3 bases at J, with 7 bases between the two ends. Germline V gene lookup returns CDR1 LNHDA and CDR2 SQIVND (reference sequence). This CDR3 contains 12 residues.